What follows describes a single T cell receptor beta chain. As yet, its antigen is unknown. The sample belongs to a study of T cell responses to AZD1222 COVID-19 vaccine. The method was immunoSEQ multiplex PCR; TCRdb's version includes in-frame clones alone and lacks a portion of them. The table includes approximately 92,000 clones, 90% to 95% detected once. Notes on the study in general: Mostly white British, mostly female donors; authors suggested clonal diversity may be underestimated. Repertoire sampling was restricted to post-peak T cell response timepoints.

The CDR3 extends over 15 amino acids. V was trimmed by 5 bases and J by 0 bases, leaving 11 bases between them. The germline V gene has CDR1 SQVTM and CDR2 ANQGSEA. The specimen comprised peripheral blood, sampled on day 0 of AZD1222 vaccination. This chain joins TRBV29-1 and TRBJ2-6, with D uncertain. The sequence was obtained from an adult in good health. The CDR3 region is CSVTECASGANVLTF. As DNA, the CDR3 is TGCAGCGTTACGGAGTGCGCCTCTGGGGCCAACGTCCTGACTTTC.